Below, 15 T cell receptor beta chains from the same sample are listed, as sequenced in a study of T cell changes during pregnancy in multiple sclerosis. This table comes from immunoSEQ multiplex PCR, and its TCRdb copy is limited to in-frame clones, with some not included. The data show roughly 38,000 clones, roughly 91% seen once. This material consisted of CD4+ T cells from peripheral blood mononuclear cells, taken in the third trimester of pregnancy. These receptors were obtained from a female donor with multiple sclerosis, enrolled in a pregnancy study.

The V and J genes are TRBV5-4 and TRBJ2-3; a weak D match, TRBD1 (5 bases). Germline V gene lookup returns CDR1 SGHNT and CDR2 YYREEE (reference sequence). Trimming cost V 0 bases and J 2 bases, with 16 bases left between them. The CDR3 length is 17 residues. DNA of the CDR3: TGTGCCAGCAGCTTGGCCGGACAACGGCCCACCACAGATACGCAGTATTTT. Its translation is CASSLAGQRPTTDTQYF.

The chain employs TRBV28 and TRBJ2-1; 9 bases line up with TRBD2. This CDR3 has 16 residues. Unmatched junction bases numbered 6, after V lost 2 bases and J lost 4 bases. Per the germline V gene, CDR1 is MDHEN and CDR2 is SYDVKM. The CDR3 DNA is TGTGCCAGCAGTTTAATGTCTAGCGGGAATTACAATGAGCAGTTCTTC. It codes for CASSLMSSGNYNEQFF. The full variable domain, completed using reference TRBV28 and TRBJ2-1, is DVKVTQSSRYLVKRTGEKVFLECVQDMDHENMFWYRQDPGLGLRLIYFSYDVKMKEKGDIPEGYSVSREKKERFSLILESASTNQTSMYLCASSLMSSGNYNEQFFGPGTRLTVL.

This clone was detected once. V and J are TRBV11-2 and TRBJ2-7, with a possible D match to TRBD2 (6 bases). Deletions cut 5 bases from V and 7 bases from J, with 12 bases between. Germline V CDR1 and CDR2: SGHAT, FQNNGV. CDR3 size: 12 residues. The CDR3 sequence is CASSLTDYEQYF. The CDR3 bases are TGTGCCAGCAGCCTTACGGACTATGAGCAGTACTTC.

The chain recombines TRBV6-6 with TRBJ2-7, with D maybe TRBD2 (5 bases). V lost 5 bases, J lost 6 bases, and 14 bases lay in between. Germline lookup yields CDR1 MNHNY and CDR2 SVGAGI (reference sequence). The CDR3 sequence is 13 residues long. CDR3 protein: CASSALVEAEQYF. The CDR3 coding sequence is TGTGCCAGCAGTGCACTAGTGGAGGCCGAGCAGTACTTC.

J is TRBJ2-7 and V is TRBV18; the D gene is possibly TRBD2 (6 bases). Between the trimmed V and J ends, which lost 3 bases and 6 bases, there was a span of 18 bases. The CDR3 is made up of 15 amino acids. The germline V gene has CDR1 KGHSH and CDR2 LQKENI. This chain's CDR3 is CASSPRGGPGAEQYF. The CDR3 DNA sequence: TGTGCCAGCTCACCTCGTGGAGGGCCGGGTGCCGAGCAGTACTTC.

This rearrangement joins TRBV7-2 to TRBJ1-3; a weak D match, TRBD1 (5 bases). The CDR3 length is 17 residues. The V gene's germline CDR1 is SGHTA and CDR2 FQGNSA. The ends were cut back, 5 bases at V and 0 bases at J, with 17 bases in the middle. In DNA form, the CDR3 reads TGTGCCAGCAGCCCAGGGCCCCAACTACTCTCTGGAAACACCATATATTTT. Its protein is CASSPGPQLLSGNTIYF.

The J gene is TRBJ1-2, the V gene TRBV2; TRBD1 is a possible D gene (5 bases). Germline CDR1 SNHLY, CDR2 FYNNEI. The CDR3 is made up of 15 amino acids. V lost 7 bases, J lost 4 bases, and 19 bases lay in between. The CDR3 is CASNRGGQTSYGYTF. The CDR3 DNA reads as TGTGCCAGCAACCGGGGGGGTCAGACAAGCTATGGCTACACCTTC.

This clone was counted between two and nine times. CDR3 nucleotides: TGCAGCGTTGAAGATAAGGGGACTGAAGCTTTCTTT. Residues: CSVEDKGTEAFF. V is TRBV29-1 and J is TRBJ1-1; TRBD1 might be the D (5 bases). Germline V gene lookup returns CDR1 SQVTM and CDR2 ANQGSEA. The CDR3 consists of 12 residues. The V end was cut by 0 bases, the J end by 5 bases, with 7 bases between.

The chain joins TRBV10-2 to TRBJ2-7; no firm D call. V lost 3 bases to trimming and J lost 5 bases, with 5 bases between them. This CDR3 region has 11 residues. Germline CDR1 is WSHSY and CDR2 is SAAADI. The CDR3 nucleotides read TGCGCCAGCAGTGATTTAGACGAGCAGTACTTC. Protein product: CASSDLDEQYF.

The chain recombines TRBV5-1 with TRBJ1-5, with 7 positions matching TRBD1. The trim removed 2 bases at V and 7 bases at J, leaving 3 bases unmatched. The CDR3 sequence is 13 residues long. Germline V gene sequence: CDR1 SGHRS, CDR2 YFSETQ. In nucleotides, the CDR3 is TGCGCCAGCAGCTTAGGGGGCAGGCAGCCCCAGCATTTT. This sequence encodes CASSLGGRQPQHF.

This chain uses TRBV11-1 with TRBJ1-2, with 8 bases lining up with TRBD1. Germline CDR1 reads SGHAT; CDR2 reads FQDESV (reference sequence). The CDR3 length is 14 residues. Unmatched junction bases numbered 6, after V lost 1 base and J lost 8 bases. The CDR3 sequence: CASSLGTGSRGYTF. CDR3 nucleotide sequence: TGTGCCAGCAGCTTAGGGACAGGGTCTCGCGGCTACACCTTC.

The V call is TRBV2, the J call TRBJ1-4; D might be TRBD1 (6 bases). V was shortened by 8 bases and J by 8 bases, with 15 bases between the two germline ends. The CDR3 loop spans 13 amino acids. Germline CDR1 SNHLY, CDR2 FYNNEI. The DNA for the CDR3 is TGTGCCAGCCGTTTCAGGGGAAACGAAAAACTGTTTTTT. Translated, it gives CASRFRGNEKLFF. The variable domain in full, completed from reference TRBV2 and TRBJ1-4, reads EPEVTQTPSHQVTQMGQEVILRCVPISNHLYFYWYRQILGQKVEFLVSFYNNEISEKSEIFDDQFSVERPDGSNFTLKIRSTKLEDSAMYFCASRFRGNEKLFFGSGTQLSVL.

The sample holds one count of this clone. A read error may produce the germline difference seen at one junction end. The chain employs TRBV4-3 and TRBJ2-1; 8 positions match TRBD1. Germline lookup yields CDR1 LGHNA and CDR2 YSLEER. This CDR3 has 14 residues. Written as DNA, the CDR3 is TGCGCCAGCAGCCAAGACTCTGACAGGGGCACGCTCCTCTTC. Its translation: CASSQDSDRGTLLF.

The V and J genes are TRBV4-3 and TRBJ2-7, with TRBD2 identical over 11 bases. CDR1 is LGHNA, CDR2 YSLEER, per germline. V gave up 0 bases and J gave up 7 bases; unmatched junction bases: 8. The CDR3 loop spans 16 amino acids. CDR3 protein: CASSQDIAGGLGEQYF. DNA of the CDR3: TGCGCCAGCAGCCAAGATATAGCGGGGGGGCTTGGTGAGCAGTACTTC.

This chain uses TRBV7-8 with TRBJ2-7; D may be TRBD2 (7 bases). Germline V lookup: CDR1 SGHVS, CDR2 FQNEAQ. Deletions cut 6 bases from V and 1 base from J, with 16 bases between. The CDR3 totals 15 residues. Here the CDR3 reads CASSSRGGMSYEQYF. The CDR3 bases are TGTGCCAGCAGTTCGAGGGGGGGGATGTCCTACGAGCAGTACTTC.